The 9 T cell receptor beta chains below come from one sample, sequenced in a study of T cell responses to AZD1222 COVID-19 vaccine. Clones were read by immunoSEQ multiplex PCR, and TCRdb kept only the in-frame ones, dropping some. The profile covers 130,000 or so clones, with roughly 88% appearing a single time and around 1% taken by the ten largest. Specimen: peripheral blood, collected 28 days after the second AZD1222 dose. The receptors derive from an adult who received the AZD1222 COVID-19 vaccine.

This chain's CDR3 is CASSLVGNPDGGYSEQYF. The CDR3 DNA reads as TGTGCCAGCAGCTTAGTTGGAAATCCGGACGGAGGCTATAGTGAGCAGTACTTC. The gene calls are TRBV7-6 and TRBJ2-7; possible D gene TRBD2, 5 bases. This CDR3 is 18 amino acids long. Trimming removed 1 base at V and 7 bases at J, with 26 bases between. Germline values: CDR1 SGHVS, CDR2 FNYEAQ. The complete variable domain, with remaining parts taken from reference TRBV7-6 and TRBJ2-7, reads GAGVSQSPRYKVTKRGQDVALRCDPISGHVSLYWYRQALGQGPEFLTYFNYEAQQDKSGLPNDRFSAERPEGSISTLTIQRTEQRDSAMYRCASSLVGNPDGGYSEQYFGPGTRLTVT.

The chain joins TRBV10-3 to TRBJ1-3; D is unclear. Germline values: CDR1 ENHRY, CDR2 SYGVKD. This CDR3 contains 15 residues. The ends were cut back, 3 bases at V and 0 bases at J, with 9 bases in the middle. The CDR3 region is CAISDVAYSGNTIYF. The CDR3 region has the DNA TGTGCCATCAGTGACGTGGCGTACTCTGGAAACACCATATATTTT.

Here the CDR3 DNA reads TGCGCCAGCAGCTTGGTCGGGACAGGGGCAGAGACCCAGTACTTC. Residues: CASSLVGTGAETQYF. The rearrangement joins TRBV5-1 to TRBJ2-5; 10 nucleotides match TRBD1. Germline assignment: CDR1 SGHRS and CDR2 YFSETQ. There are 15 residues in the CDR3. After removal of 0 bases from V and 4 bases from J, the junction contained 3 bases not matched to a gene.

A single count supports this clone. The V gene is TRBV28, the J gene TRBJ2-5; 9 nucleotides agree with TRBD1. J was trimmed by 0 bases and V by 4 bases; bases with no gene match: 3. CDR1 and CDR2 (germline): MDHEN, SYDVKM. There are 15 residues in the CDR3. The CDR3 protein is CASSWDRVNQETQYF. In DNA form, the CDR3 reads TGTGCCAGCAGTTGGGACAGGGTTAACCAAGAGACCCAGTACTTC. Supplemented by reference TRBV28 and TRBJ2-5, the full variable domain reads DVKVTQSSRYLVKRTGEKVFLECVQDMDHENMFWYRQDPGLGLRLIYFSYDVKMKEKGDIPEGYSVSREKKERFSLILESASTNQTSMYLCASSWDRVNQETQYFGPGTRLLVL.

The rearrangement uses TRBV14 and TRBJ2-1; D possibly matches TRBD1 or TRBD2 (5 bases each). The CDR3 spans 14 residues. Trimming took 4 bases from V and 5 from J, leaving 12 bases between them. Germline V gene sequence: CDR1 SGHDN, CDR2 FVKESK. This chain's CDR3 is CASSRLGRNNEQFF. The CDR3 bases are TGTGCCAGCAGCCGCTTGGGACGGAACAATGAGCAGTTCTTC.

The chain is built from TRBV19 and TRBJ2-1; TRBD2 matches at 11 bases. The trim removed 3 bases at V and 13 bases at J, leaving 5 bases unmatched. The CDR3 has 13 residues. CDR1 and CDR2 (germline): LNHDA, SQIVND (reference sequence). CDR3 nucleotide sequence: TGTGCCAGTAGTATCGAGGGACTAGCGGCCCAGTTCTTC. It is translated as CASSIEGLAAQFF.

The chain employs TRBV18 and TRBJ1-2; D gene uncertain. The CDR3 sequence is 14 residues long. Looked up from germline, CDR1 is KGHSH and CDR2 is LQKENI. Trimming pared 6 bases from V and 4 bases from J, leaving 15 bases between. CDR3 DNA: TGTGCCAGCTCCCTTAACAGCGGGGTCTATGGCTACACCTTC. It is translated as CASSLNSGVYGYTF. Drawing the rest from reference TRBV18 and TRBJ1-2, the complete variable domain is NAGVMQNPRHLVRRRGQEARLRCSPMKGHSHVYWYRQLPEEGLKFMVYLQKENIIDESGMPKERFSAEFPKEGPSILRIQQVVRGDSAAYFCASSLNSGVYGYTFGSGTRLTVV.

The genes are TRBV7-9 and TRBJ2-7; 7 positions match TRBD1. CDR3 length: 16 residues. Per germline, CDR1 SEHNR and CDR2 FQNEAQ (reference sequence). The trim removed 5 bases at V and 1 base at J, leaving 11 bases unmatched. In DNA form, the CDR3 reads TGTGCCAGCAGCGATCATAGGACAGGAAAGTCCTACGAGCAGTACTTC. As protein: CASSDHRTGKSYEQYF.

The V and J genes are TRBV6-5 and TRBJ1-4; maybe TRBD1 (5 bases). With 6 bases removed from V and 3 bases from J, the gap between germline ends came to 14 bases. The CDR3 consists of 15 residues. Germline loops: CDR1 MNHEY, CDR2 SVGAGI. CDR3 nucleotides: TGTGCCAGCAGGAGGCAGGGTTTAGCTAATGAAAAACTGTTTTTT. It is translated as CASRRQGLANEKLFF.